This entry lists 22 T cell receptor beta chains sequenced from one sample in a study of cytomegalovirus exposure and HLA in healthy donors. The data were produced by immunoSEQ multiplex PCR, yet TCRdb's version contains in-frame clones alone and is incomplete. The profile shows more than 95,000 clones, around 90% of them singletons. The sequenced material came from PBMCs. These receptors originate from a woman under 30 in good health and CMV-seronegative.

The chain carries TRBV28 and TRBJ2-7; no firm D call. V lost 5 bases and J 4 bases, leaving 12 bases between the germline ends. Germline V gene data show CDR1 as MDHEN and CDR2 as SYDVKM. The CDR3 consists of 13 residues. CDR3 in DNA: TGTGCCAGCAGTCCCGCTCCGGTATACGAGCAGTACTTC. Translating it yields CASSPAPVYEQYF.

V is TRBV11-3 and J is TRBJ2-1; 11 positions match TRBD2. Germline V gene lookup returns CDR1 SGHNT and CDR2 YENEEA. The V and J ends lost 4 bases and 9 bases, in that order; junction bases with no gene match: 8. The CDR3 is made up of 15 amino acids. In nucleotides, the CDR3 is TGTGCCAGCAGCTCACTAGCGGGAGTAACCCCTGAGCAGTTCTTC. This encodes CASSSLAGVTPEQFF.

The chain combines TRBV5-4 with TRBJ1-1; no firm D call. Trimming cost V 0 bases and J 3 bases, with 12 bases left between them. The CDR3 spans 15 residues. CDR1 SGHNT and CDR2 YYREEE come from the germline V gene (reference sequence). CDR3 sequence (DNA): TGTGCCAGCAGCTTGGGAGGGCTTAGGGACACTGAAGCTTTCTTT. Its protein product is CASSLGGLRDTEAFF.

The V call is TRBV6-5, the J call TRBJ1-4; D gene ambiguous. The CDR3 is 16 amino acids. From germline, CDR1 is MNHEY and CDR2 SVGAGI. Trimming cost V 2 bases and J 4 bases, with 14 bases left between them. The CDR3 reads CASSYDGSGINEKLFF. The CDR3 DNA reads as TGTGCCAGCAGTTACGATGGGTCGGGGATTAATGAAAAACTGTTTTTT.

This chain connects TRBV6-5 to TRBJ1-1; TRBD1 might be the D (6 bases). The CDR3 runs to 13 residues. V was trimmed by 2 bases and J by 8 bases, leaving 12 bases between them. Germline CDR1 and CDR2: MNHEY and SVGAGI. CDR3 bases: TGTGCCAGCAGTTACGGGCTAGGGGGAGAAGCTTTCTTT. As protein: CASSYGLGGEAFF.

In DNA form, the CDR3 reads TGTGCCAGCTCCACCGGGACAAATAGCAATCAGCCCCAGCATTTT. Translation: CASSTGTNSNQPQHF. The V call is TRBV18, the J call TRBJ1-5, with a weak D call TRBD1 (6 bases). CDR1 and CDR2 (germline): KGHSH, LQKENI. V was clipped by 6 bases and J by 0 bases, with 12 bases between them. The CDR3 runs to 15 residues.

The CDR3 DNA sequence: TGTGCCAGCAGCTTGACCGGGACAGGGATGCTATCTGGAAACACCATATATTTT. This translates into CASSLTGTGMLSGNTIYF. The chain combines TRBV9 with TRBJ1-3, with TRBD1 matching over 9 bases. The germline gives CDR1 SGDLS, CDR2 YYNGEE. The CDR3 is 18 amino acids. Losses at the gene ends were 4 bases for V and 1 base for J; bases not matched to a gene: 12.

The J gene is TRBJ1-1, the V gene TRBV6-6; no firm D call. Trimming took 4 bases from V and 5 from J, leaving 2 bases between them. CDR3 size: 10 residues. Looked up from germline, CDR1 is MNHNY and CDR2 is SVGAGI (reference sequence). The CDR3 sequence: CASSSTEAFF. The CDR3 bases are TGTGCCAGCAGTTCTACTGAAGCTTTCTTT.

The chain couples TRBV30 to TRBJ2-5; 10 nucleotides match TRBD2. The germline gives CDR1 GTSNPN, CDR2 SVGIG (reference sequence). With V trimmed by 3 bases and J by 5 bases, 6 bases remained unmatched. The CDR3 contains 14 residues. The CDR3, as DNA: TGTGCCTGGAGGTCGTCTAGCGGGGGTGAGACCCAGTACTTC. Its translation is CAWRSSSGGETQYF.

The chain combines TRBV27 with TRBJ2-1; 8 bases are shared with TRBD2. The CDR3 has 14 amino acids. The ends lost 7 bases at V and 1 base at J; junction bases unmatched: 3. CDR1 is MNHEY, CDR2 SMNVEV, per germline (reference sequence). The CDR3, as DNA: TGTGCCAGCACGGCGGGAGGATCCTACAATGAGCAGTTCTTC. As protein: CASTAGGSYNEQFF.

The CDR3 reads CASSIEGSEQFF. CDR3 DNA sequence: TGTGCCAGTAGTATAGAAGGGAGTGAGCAGTTCTTC. V usage is TRBV19 and J usage is TRBJ2-1; a possible D gene is TRBD2 (5 bases). The germline V and J ends were trimmed by 0 bases and 9 bases, with 6 bases remaining between them. Germline-derived CDR1 and CDR2 are LNHDA and SQIVND (reference sequence). The CDR3 runs 12 residues.

The chain is built from TRBV25-1 and TRBJ2-1; 9 positions agree with TRBD1. Germline CDR1 is MGHDK and CDR2 is SYGVNS. V lost 2 bases to trimming and J lost 8 bases; unmatched junction nucleotides: 4. This CDR3 region has 14 residues. CDR3 sequence (DNA): TGTGCCAGCAGTGAACGCCGGACAGGGGATGAGCAGTTCTTC. Its protein is CASSERRTGDEQFF.

This clone was seen a single time. The chain couples TRBV28 to TRBJ2-4, with D perhaps matching TRBD2 (5 bases). This CDR3 has 14 amino acids. From germline, CDR1 is MDHEN and CDR2 SYDVKM. Trimming stripped 5 bases from V and 10 bases from J, with 18 bases between. CDR3 loop: CASSTRFEYDIQYF. The CDR3 DNA is TGTGCCAGCAGTACTAGATTTGAGTACGATATTCAGTACTTC.

The V and J genes are TRBV13 and TRBJ2-1; D possibly corresponds to TRBD2 (5 bases). Germline V gene data show CDR1 as PRHDT and CDR2 as FYEKMQ (reference sequence). The CDR3 is 15 amino acids. Trimming shortened V by 1 base and J by 7 bases, and 14 bases separated the two germline ends. DNA of the CDR3: TGTGCCAGCAGCTTAGTTGGGAGCAAACCTAATGAGCAGTTCTTC. It is translated as CASSLVGSKPNEQFF.

Here the CDR3 reads CASSLVEETQYF. CDR3 coding DNA: TGTGCCAGCAGCTTGGTCGAGGAGACCCAGTACTTC. The chain couples TRBV11-1 to TRBJ2-5; D unresolved. The CDR3 consists of 12 residues. Germline V gene data show CDR1 as SGHAT and CDR2 as FQDESV (reference sequence). V was clipped by 3 bases and J by 5 bases, with 7 bases between them. Drawing the rest from reference TRBV11-1 and TRBJ2-5, the complete variable domain is EAEVAQSPRYKITEKSQAVAFWCDPISGHATLYWYRQILGQGPELLVQFQDESVVDDSQLPKDRFSAERLKGVDSTLKIQPAELGDSAMYLCASSLVEETQYFGPGTRLLVL.

CDR3 in amino acids: CASSLVVTASSYNSPLHF. CDR3 in DNA: TGTGCCAGCAGCTTAGTCGTCACAGCAAGCTCCTATAATTCACCCCTCCACTTT. The chain recombines TRBV7-2 with TRBJ1-6; D uncertain. Between the trimmed V and J ends, which lost 1 base and 0 bases, there was a span of 13 bases. Per germline, CDR1 SGHTA and CDR2 FQGNSA. CDR3 length: 18 amino acids.

This clone was observed a single time. V usage is TRBV27 and J usage is TRBJ2-5; TRBD1 aligns across 10 bases. The CDR3 runs 13 residues. Looked up from germline, CDR1 is MNHEY and CDR2 is SMNVEV (reference sequence). The J segment lost 8 bases and the V segment lost 6 bases, leaving 6 bases of the junction unmatched. CDR3 coding DNA: TGTGCCAGCAGCTCGGGACAGGGGTTTACCCAGTACTTC. The encoded protein is CASSSGQGFTQYF.

The chain couples TRBV29-1 to TRBJ1-4, with D maybe TRBD1 (5 bases). Looked up from germline, CDR1 is SQVTM and CDR2 is ANQGSEA. Trimming removed 2 bases from V and 0 bases from J, with 13 bases in between. The CDR3 is 16 amino acids. The CDR3 loop reads CSVEPGRAATNEKLFF. The CDR3, as DNA: TGCAGCGTTGAACCCGGCAGGGCCGCAACTAATGAAAAACTGTTTTTT.

The rearrangement uses TRBV30 and TRBJ1-2; perhaps TRBD1 as D (6 bases). CDR1 is GTSNPN and CDR2 is SVGIG in the germline V gene (reference sequence). The CDR3 spans 13 residues. Trimming left V 0 bases short and J 7 bases short, with 12 bases between. The CDR3 region is CAWSVARGSGYTF. The CDR3 region has the DNA TGTGCCTGGAGTGTAGCCAGGGGTAGTGGCTACACCTTC.

V is TRBV6-6 and J is TRBJ2-7; tentatively, D is TRBD2 (6 bases). CDR3 length equals 13 residues. Trimming stripped 8 bases from V and 3 bases from J, with 14 bases between. Germline V gene data show CDR1 as MNHNY and CDR2 as SVGAGI (reference sequence). The CDR3, as DNA: TGTGCCAGCGGCCCAGGTAGCGGCTACGAGCAGTACTTC. Translation gives CASGPGSGYEQYF.

Here the CDR3 DNA reads TGCGCCAGCAGCCAAGTCCGGGGTGTCACTGAAGCTTTCTTT. Protein sequence: CASSQVRGVTEAFF. The rearrangement joins TRBV4-1 to TRBJ1-1; no firm D call. This CDR3 spans 14 amino acids. Per germline, CDR1 MGHRA and CDR2 YSYEKL. V shed 1 base and J shed 4 bases, with 10 bases lying between them.

V and J are TRBV30 and TRBJ1-2; TRBD1 matches 9 bases. Germline V gene data show CDR1 as GTSNPN and CDR2 as SVGIG (reference sequence). V was pared by 0 bases and J by 8 bases, with 4 bases of the junction left unmatched. The CDR3 totals 13 residues. CDR3 loop: CAWSVRQGGGYTF. The CDR3 coding sequence is TGTGCCTGGAGTGTACGACAGGGGGGAGGCTACACCTTC.